This T cell receptor beta chain was documented in a study of OX40 agonist ivuxolimab in advanced cancers. Across the study: Previous treatment with anti-PD-1, anti-PD-L1 or anti-CTLA-4 therapy was allowed; about 40% had received some. Three patients had partial responses: one hepatocellular carcinoma, two cutaneous melanoma.

Patients were ineligible given autoimmune disease history or systemic immunosuppression. Measured with immunoSEQ multiplex PCR; TCRdb has only the in-frame clones, and not every one. The sample holds 60,000 to 85,000 clones, roughly 94% seen once. The input for sequencing was CD4+ or CD8+ T cells sorted from blood, taken in a trial of the OX40 agonist ivuxolimab. The receptor's source is an adult with an advanced solid tumor such as melanoma, head and neck, liver or kidney cancer.

CDR3 coding DNA: TGTGCCAGCAGCGCTTCCGGGACTCCTTACACCGGGGAGCTGTTTTTT. It is translated as CASSASGTPYTGELFF. J is TRBJ2-2 and V is TRBV9; tentatively, D is TRBD2 (6 bases). The CDR3 runs to 16 residues. The V end was cut by 3 bases, the J end by 3 bases, with 15 bases between. Germline CDR1 and CDR2: SGDLS and YYNGEE.